Sequencing of this T cell receptor (beta chain) was carried out in a study of blood T cell repertoires in COVID-19. TCRdb keeps only in-frame clones here, not all; method: immunoSEQ multiplex PCR. The sample includes under 300,000 clones, roughly 86% of them seen just once. The CDR3 is 14 amino acids. From germline, CDR1 is GTSNPN and CDR2 SVGIG (reference sequence). Trimming took 5 bases from V and 4 from J; bases not matched to a gene: 9. The sequenced sample was peripheral blood. The source of this sequence is a young man with active or convalescent COVID-19. The chain couples TRBV30 to TRBJ2-3; TRBD1 matches 7 bases. The CDR3, as DNA: TGTGCCTGGGACTCCGACAGGGTCGCAGATACGCAGTATTTT. Translating it yields CAWDSDRVADTQYF.